The 5 T cell receptor beta chains reported below all come from one sample, sequenced in a study of blood T cell repertoires in COVID-19. The protocol was immunoSEQ multiplex PCR, while the TCRdb copy is restricted to in-frame clones and leaves out a portion. The sample holds 280,000 or so clones; roughly 88% are singletons and the top ten take less than 2.5%. The sequencing sample was made of PBMCs or T cells enriched from blood (not recorded which). The receptors stem from a man aged 25 to 40 who had recovered from COVID-19.

This chain connects TRBV11-2 to TRBJ1-2; perhaps TRBD1 as D (6 bases). There are 14 residues in the CDR3. V was trimmed by 1 base and J by 5 bases, leaving 11 bases between them. Germline assignment: CDR1 SGHAT and CDR2 FQNNGV. The CDR3 reads CASSLGRGFYGYTF. Written as DNA, the CDR3 is TGTGCCAGCAGCTTAGGCAGGGGCTTTTATGGCTACACCTTC.

The chain carries TRBV10-3 and TRBJ2-7, with a weak D call TRBD2 (5 bases). CDR3 length: 14 amino acids. Germline V gene data show CDR1 as ENHRY and CDR2 as SYGVKD. V was cut by 5 bases and J by 6 bases, with 17 bases left in between. The CDR3 nucleotides are TGTGCCATCAGTTTTAGGACTGTGGAGTCCGAGCAGTACTTC. Protein: CAISFRTVESEQYF.

The chain uses TRBV27 and TRBJ2-4; D is uncertain. This CDR3 is 14 amino acids long. In germline, CDR1 is MNHEY, CDR2 SMNVEV (reference sequence). V lost 10 bases and J 0 bases, leaving 13 bases between the germline ends. Written as DNA, the CDR3 is TGTGCCACCCGATCTCTATTAGCCAAAAACATTCAGTACTTC. This sequence encodes CATRSLLAKNIQYF.

The V call is TRBV4-1, the J call TRBJ1-1; TRBD1 agrees at 8 bases. The CDR3 length is 12 residues. With 3 bases clipped from V and 8 bases from J, the junction kept 2 bases outside the gene matches. Germline-derived CDR1 and CDR2 are MGHRA and YSYEKL. CDR3 loop: CASSHWTGEAFF. The CDR3, as DNA: TGCGCCAGCAGCCATTGGACAGGGGAAGCTTTCTTT.

The chain has TRBV6-4 and TRBJ2-1, with 8 bases matching TRBD1. The CDR3 covers 15 residues. The germline V gene encodes CDR1 MRHNA and CDR2 SNTAGT. V lost 2 bases, J lost 0 bases, and 0 bases stayed unmatched. CDR3 residues: CASSDGQGSYNEQFF. In DNA form, the CDR3 reads TGTGCCAGCAGTGACGGACAGGGCTCCTACAATGAGCAGTTCTTC.